A single sample gave rise to the 31 T cell receptor beta chains below, sequenced in a study of T cells after yellow fever vaccination (dated by TCRdb to about 2019). Library generation was performed with 5' RACE. The sequencer was an Illumina HiSeq 2500. The raw public reads went through TCRdb reprocessing: fastp at Q25, MiXCR clone calling, in-frame beta chains kept. Records with the same CDR3 protein are collapsed into one entry carrying the most frequent genes and DNA. A total of 450,000 to 650,000 distinct CDR3 sequences appear in this sample, just over 20% of them only once. Less than 20% of the sample goes to the ten largest clones. In the paper's terms, the treatment or condition label means: live attenuated yellow fever vaccine strain. The sequencing used PBMCs, collected 20 to 25 days after the first yellow fever vaccination. The receptors originated from a man aged 18 to 30 who received the YFV17D yellow fever vaccine.

The chain joins TRBV9 to TRBJ1-2; unclear D gene. Per the germline V gene, CDR1 is SGDLS and CDR2 is YYNGEE. The V and J ends lost 4 bases and 7 bases respectively, with 17 bases between them. The CDR3 runs 14 residues. CDR3 nucleotide sequence: TGTGCCAGCAGCCCCACCGGGCAGTCGGCTGGCTACACCTTC. Protein product: CASSPTGQSAGYTF.

This chain joins TRBV6-2 or TRBV6-3 and TRBJ1-1; 8 nucleotides line up with TRBD1. This CDR3 is 17 amino acids long. Unmatched junction bases numbered 9, after V lost 3 bases and J lost 0 bases. Germline V gene data show CDR1 as MNHEY and CDR2 as SVGEGT. CDR3 DNA sequence: TGTGCCAGCAGTTATTCCCCGACAGGGGTCATGAACACTGAAGCTTTCTTT. Its translation: CASSYSPTGVMNTEAFF.

This clonotype appeared a few times. The rearrangement links TRBV7-9 to TRBJ1-2, with D uncertain. This CDR3 is 16 amino acids long. Germline V lookup: CDR1 SEHNR, CDR2 FQNEAQ (reference sequence). Deletions cut 4 bases from V and 6 bases from J, with 21 bases between. The CDR3 DNA reads as TGTGCCAGCAGCTCCGTTCTTGTCCCCGTTCTCGATGGCTACACCTTC. Translation gives CASSSVLVPVLDGYTF.

The chain employs TRBV10-3 and TRBJ1-3; no clear D gene. CDR1 is ENHRY, CDR2 SYGVKD, per germline. The CDR3 consists of 16 residues. Trimming shortened V by 0 bases and J by 0 bases, and 9 bases separated the two germline ends. CDR3 bases: TGTGCCATCAGTGAGTCGATCTGGGACTCTGGAAACACCATATATTTT. Translating gives CAISESIWDSGNTIYF.

This clonotype was detected only a few times. This CDR3 is CASSQKQGDDEQYF. The CDR3 DNA follows: TGCGCCAGCAGCCAAAAACAGGGGGATGACGAGCAGTACTTC. The V gene is TRBV4-1, the J gene TRBJ2-7, with 8 nucleotides matching TRBD1. J lost 5 bases, V lost 2 bases, and 5 bases had no gene match. Germline V gives CDR1 MGHRA, CDR2 YSYEKL. The CDR3 is 14 amino acids.

This clonotype was counted many times. The V call is TRBV4-1, the J call TRBJ2-7, with D possibly called TRBD1 or TRBD2 (5 bases each). The V and J ends lost 4 bases and 2 bases respectively, with 15 bases between them. Germline CDR1 is MGHRA and CDR2 is YSYEKL. CDR3 size: 15 residues. In DNA form, the CDR3 reads TGCGCCAGCAGCCTGACAGAGCGGTCTACCTACGAGCAGTACTTC. Translation gives CASSLTERSTYEQYF.

In this sample, this clonotype turned up a few times. The chain employs TRBV5-6 and TRBJ2-2, with 8 bases aligning to TRBD2. The J segment lost 9 bases and the V segment lost 1 base, leaving 2 bases of the junction unmatched. Germline CDR1 and CDR2: SGHDT and YYEEEE. This CDR3 comprises 13 residues. The CDR3 nucleotides read TGTGCCAGCAGCTTGAGCGGGGGCAGGGAGCTGTTTTTT. It translates to CASSLSGGRELFF.

CDR3 DNA sequence: TGTGCCATCAGCGAGACAGGGATTGCGTATGGCTACACCTTC. It specifies CAISETGIAYGYTF. The chain uses TRBV10-3 and TRBJ1-2, with 7 bases aligning to TRBD1. The CDR3 is made up of 14 amino acids. The germline V gene encodes CDR1 ENHRY and CDR2 SYGVKD. V dropped 6 bases and J dropped 5; count of bases not matched to a gene: 9.

V is TRBV7-9 and J is TRBJ2-1, with 9 bases lining up with TRBD2. There are 14 residues in the CDR3. Germline CDR1 reads SEHNR; CDR2 reads FQNEAQ (reference sequence). V gave up 7 bases and J gave up 4 bases; unmatched junction bases: 5. CDR3 sequence (DNA): TGTGCCAGCACCGCGACTAGCGGTTACAATGAGCAGTTCTTC. It is translated as CASTATSGYNEQFF. Combining the CDR3 with reference TRBV7-9 and TRBJ2-1 gives the whole variable domain DTGVSQNPRHKITKRGQNVTFRCDPISEHNRLYWYRQTLGQGPEFLTYFQNEAQLEKSRLLSDRFSAERPKGSFSTLEIQRTEQGDSAMYLCASTATSGYNEQFFGPGTRLTVL.

This clonotype was observed a few times. The chain links TRBV6-1 to TRBJ2-3; 12 bases line up with TRBD1. From germline, CDR1 is MNHNS and CDR2 SASEGT. This CDR3 has 15 amino acids. The trim removed 6 bases at V and 6 bases at J, leaving 7 bases unmatched. The CDR3 DNA sequence: TGTGCCAGCAGATCCGGGACAGGGGGCGAGGATACGCAGTATTTT. Its translation is CASRSGTGGEDTQYF.

The table lists this clonotype with a few counts. The chain joins TRBV7-3 to TRBJ2-5; D not certain. The V and J ends lost 5 bases and 0 bases respectively, with 10 bases between them. CDR3 length: 14 residues. Germline-derived CDR1 and CDR2 are SGHTA and FQGTGA. The DNA of the CDR3 is TGTGCCAGCAGCGCGCAAGCGAACCAAGAGACCCAGTACTTC. It encodes CASSAQANQETQYF.

Only a few counts were recorded for this clonotype. V usage is TRBV6-1 and J usage is TRBJ1-4; no definite D call. Trimming cost V 6 bases and J 8 bases, with 16 bases left between them. Germline V gives CDR1 MNHNS, CDR2 SASEGT. The CDR3 has 14 amino acids. The CDR3: CASSPRLGGEKLFF. CDR3 sequence (DNA): TGTGCCAGCAGCCCTCGGTTGGGCGGGGAAAAACTGTTTTTT.

This clonotype appeared a few times. The chain recombines TRBV5-1 with TRBJ1-2, with D possibly matching TRBD1 (5 bases). The germline V gene encodes CDR1 SGHRS and CDR2 YFSETQ. The CDR3 consists of 13 residues. Trimming removed 4 bases from V and 7 bases from J, with 14 bases in between. The CDR3 sequence is CASSPAGGTGYTF. DNA of the CDR3: TGCGCCAGCAGCCCCGCTGGGGGTACTGGCTACACCTTC.

The table lists this clonotype with a few counts. The J gene is TRBJ1-6, the V gene TRBV6-5, with a possible D match to TRBD1 (5 bases). The CDR3 has 13 residues. Germline lookup yields CDR1 MNHEY and CDR2 SVGAGI. V was trimmed by 11 bases and J by 9 bases, leaving 17 bases between them. CDR3 DNA sequence: TGTGCCGCTACCCAAGACGGGGGTTCACCCCTCCACTTT. Protein sequence: CAATQDGGSPLHF.

This chain connects TRBV29-1 to TRBJ1-1; D remains unclear. CDR3 size: 12 residues. Trimming took 7 bases from V and 0 from J, leaving 9 bases between them. The germline V gene has CDR1 SQVTM and CDR2 ANQGSEA. CDR3 amino acids: CSGARMNTEAFF. The DNA for the CDR3 is TGCAGCGGGGCGAGGATGAACACTGAAGCTTTCTTT.

The chain uses TRBV12-3 or TRBV12-4 and TRBJ2-5; a possible D gene is TRBD2 (5 bases). The germline V and J ends were trimmed by 2 bases and 4 bases, with 8 bases remaining between them. There are 13 residues in the CDR3. The CDR3 DNA sequence: TGTGCCAGCAGTTTAAAGAGGGCAGAGACCCAGTACTTC. Translation: CASSLKRAETQYF.

The table lists this clonotype with a few counts. The V call is TRBV7-9, the J call TRBJ1-6; D may be TRBD1 (6 bases). The CDR3 is 17 residues long. The ends were cut back, 0 bases at V and 0 bases at J, with 9 bases in the middle. Germline values: CDR1 SEHNR, CDR2 FQNEAQ (reference sequence). CDR3 protein: CASSLAGQSSYNSPLHF. CDR3 coding DNA: TGTGCCAGCAGCTTAGCCGGACAGAGCTCCTATAATTCACCCCTCCACTTT.

This clonotype was recorded a few times. The chain has TRBV6-1 and TRBJ1-5; tentative D call: TRBD1 (5 bases). CDR3 size: 13 residues. Trimming took off 8 bases at V and 5 bases at J, with 13 bases between the two ends. In germline, CDR1 is MNHNS, CDR2 SASEGT. CDR3 bases: TGTGCCAGCGGAAGCCAGGGCCATCAGCCCCAGCATTTT. Its translation: CASGSQGHQPQHF.

In its sample, this clonotype was seen a few times. One end of the junction is discordant with germline, which a read error may explain. This chain joins TRBV19 and TRBJ1-1; unclear D gene. Germline V gene sequence: CDR1 LNHDA, CDR2 SQIVND (reference sequence). The CDR3 is 11 amino acids. The CDR3 loop is CASSMNTEAFF. CDR3 in DNA: TGTGCCAGCAGTATGAACACTGAAGCTTTCTTT.

The gene calls are TRBV7-9 and TRBJ2-7, with a tentative D call TRBD1 (6 bases). Germline V gene lookup returns CDR1 SEHNR and CDR2 FQNEAQ (reference sequence). The CDR3 extends over 14 amino acids. V lost 1 base to trimming and J lost 4 bases, with 11 bases between them. CDR3 in amino acids: CASSLEGQIYEQYV. The CDR3 DNA is TGTGCCAGCAGCTTAGAAGGACAGATATACGAGCAGTACGTC.

This clonotype appeared once. This chain links TRBV5-1 with TRBJ2-5, with 9 bases aligning to TRBD2. After removal of 0 bases from V and 3 bases from J, the junction contained 9 bases not matched to a gene. The CDR3 covers 17 residues. The germline V gene encodes CDR1 SGHRS and CDR2 YFSETQ. The CDR3 sequence: CASSLGPVTSGEETQYF. The CDR3 nucleotides are TGCGCCAGCAGCTTGGGACCCGTGACTAGCGGTGAAGAGACCCAGTACTTC.

This clonotype was detected many times. This rearrangement joins TRBV6-2 or TRBV6-3 to TRBJ2-2; no definite D call. Trimming left V 6 bases short and J 5 bases short, with 19 bases between. The CDR3 contains 16 residues. Germline lookup yields CDR1 MNHEY and CDR2 SVGEGT. In DNA form, the CDR3 reads TGTGCCAGCAGCCCGCAGTGGGGTTGGGGTACCGGGGAGCTGTTTTTT. Amino acids: CASSPQWGWGTGELFF.

This clonotype was observed a handful of times. V and J are TRBV10-3 and TRBJ2-3; D gene uncertain. The CDR3 runs 13 residues. With 2 bases removed from V and 2 bases from J, the gap between germline ends came to 5 bases. CDR1 is ENHRY and CDR2 is SYGVKD in the germline V gene. The CDR3 DNA follows: TGTGCCATCAGTGAGGGTCCCACAGATACGCAGTATTTT. It codes for CAISEGPTDTQYF.

This clonotype has only a few counts. The V gene is TRBV29-1, the J gene TRBJ1-5; 9 bases line up with TRBD1. Unmatched junction bases numbered 4, after V lost 7 bases and J lost 6 bases. The CDR3 sequence is 12 residues long. Germline V gene lookup returns CDR1 SQVTM and CDR2 ANQGSEA. The CDR3 loop is CSAGTGRQPQHF. For the CDR3, the DNA is TGCAGCGCAGGGACAGGGCGTCAGCCCCAGCATTTT.

The rearrangement joins TRBV6-5 to TRBJ1-5; TRBD1 is a possible D gene (5 bases). The CDR3 is 13 amino acids. The germline gives CDR1 MNHEY, CDR2 SVGAGI. Between the trimmed V and J ends, which lost 4 bases and 4 bases, there was a span of 8 bases. This CDR3 reads CASSWTKNQPQHF. CDR3 bases: TGTGCCAGCAGTTGGACAAAAAATCAGCCCCAGCATTTT.

This clonotype was observed a few times. This chain connects TRBV6-2 or TRBV6-3 to TRBJ2-1, with 16 nucleotides matching TRBD2. Germline V gives CDR1 MNHEY, CDR2 SVGEGT. The V segment lost 0 bases and the J segment 8 bases; nucleotides outside the gene matches: 1. The CDR3 consists of 16 residues. CDR3 residues: CASSYSGLAGGDEQFF. The CDR3 DNA is TGTGCCAGCAGTTACTCGGGACTAGCGGGGGGGGATGAGCAGTTCTTC.

The chain combines TRBV5-1 with TRBJ2-5, with TRBD2 identical over 15 bases. The CDR3 covers 18 residues. Per the germline V gene, CDR1 is SGHRS and CDR2 is YFSETQ. V trimming: 3 bases; J trimming: 2 bases; junction bases outside the gene matches: 8. CDR3 DNA: TGCGCCAGCAGCTCGGGACTAGCGGGGGGCAACCGACAAGAGACCCAGTACTTC. This translates into CASSSGLAGGNRQETQYF. Looking up the rest from reference TRBV5-1 and TRBJ2-5 gives the full variable domain: KAGVTQTPRYLIKTRGQQVTLSCSPISGHRSVSWYQQTPGQGLQFLFEYFSETQRNKGNFPGRFSGRQFSNSRSEMNVSTLELGDSALYLCASSSGLAGGNRQETQYFGPGTRLLVL.

The chain couples TRBV12-3 or TRBV12-4 to TRBJ1-4, with 7 nucleotides matching TRBD1. The CDR3 runs 14 residues. Trimming at V came to 6 bases and at J to 7 bases, leaving 8 bases not matched to a gene. CDR3 loop: CASSPTGDGEKLFF. In DNA, the CDR3 is TGTGCCAGCAGCCCCACAGGGGACGGTGAAAAACTGTTTTTT.

This clonotype was counted ten times or more. This rearrangement joins TRBV12-3 or TRBV12-4 to TRBJ1-5; TRBD1 might be the D (6 bases). Between the trimmed V and J ends, which lost 4 bases and 1 base, there was a span of 17 bases. The CDR3 loop spans 17 amino acids. CDR3 in amino acids: CASSYLRNRVSNQPQHF. The DNA of the CDR3 is TGTGCCAGCAGTTATCTCCGGAACAGGGTGAGCAATCAGCCCCAGCATTTT.

The V gene is TRBV5-1, the J gene TRBJ2-5, with D unclear. The CDR3 has 15 amino acids. CDR1 is SGHRS, CDR2 YFSETQ, per germline. Between the trimmed V and J ends, which lost 0 bases and 2 bases, there was a span of 11 bases. Here the CDR3 reads CASSLGERWQETQYF. As DNA, the CDR3 is TGCGCCAGCAGCTTGGGAGAGCGTTGGCAAGAGACCCAGTACTTC.

This clonotype has more than one count but fewer than ten. The rearrangement joins TRBV4-2 to TRBJ2-2; maybe TRBD2 (5 bases). V lost 1 base and J lost 3, with 15 bases in between. The CDR3 has 17 residues. Germline V lookup: CDR1 LGHNA, CDR2 YNFKEQ. The CDR3 nucleotides read TGTGCCAGCAGCCAAGTGTCAGCAGCGGAGGACACCGGGGAGCTGTTTTTT. Encoded protein: CASSQVSAAEDTGELFF.